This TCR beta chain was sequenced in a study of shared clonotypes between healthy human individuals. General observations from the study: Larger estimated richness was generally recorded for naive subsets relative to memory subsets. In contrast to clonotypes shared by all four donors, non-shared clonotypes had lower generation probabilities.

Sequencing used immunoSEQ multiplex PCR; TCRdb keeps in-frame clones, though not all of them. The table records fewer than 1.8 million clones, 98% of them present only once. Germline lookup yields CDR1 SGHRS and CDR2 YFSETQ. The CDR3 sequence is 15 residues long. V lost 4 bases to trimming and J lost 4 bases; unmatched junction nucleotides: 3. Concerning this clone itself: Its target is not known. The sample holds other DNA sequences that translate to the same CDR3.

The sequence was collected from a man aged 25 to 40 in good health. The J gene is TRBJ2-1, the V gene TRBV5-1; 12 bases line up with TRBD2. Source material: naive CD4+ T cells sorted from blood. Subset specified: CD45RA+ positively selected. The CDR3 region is CASSQLAGGYNEQFF. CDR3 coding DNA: TGCGCCAGCAGCCAACTAGCGGGAGGTTACAATGAGCAGTTCTTC.